The clone carrying this T cell receptor beta chain has only one observation. Its antigen is still unknown. Between the trimmed V and J ends, which lost 5 bases and 5 bases, there was a span of 19 bases. This CDR3 has 15 residues. CDR1 and CDR2 (germline): LNHNV, YYDKDF (reference sequence). This sample stems from a study of T cell repertoires in cytomegalovirus infection. Overall study context: CMV infection together with matching HLA type was indicated by public TCR beta signatures.

TCRdb reprocessed the reads with MiXCR, giving one entry per CDR3 protein. The data contain 170,000 or so distinct CDR3 sequences, around 15% of them singletons. Overall study findings and caveats: The cumulative frequency of public TCR beta families distinguished individuals who carried CMV together with the relevant HLA. Dominating the ex vivo response were HLA-C-restricted CMV-specific TCR beta clonotypes.

This receptor was obtained from a human donor in good health (CMV status not recorded). Some clones in this sample may be carry-over from other donors' samples. This chain joins TRBV15 and TRBJ2-7, with unresolved D. What was sequenced was PBMCs. The CDR3 sequence is CATSPATPGPDEQYF. Here the CDR3 DNA reads TGTGCCACCAGCCCCGCGACCCCCGGACCGGACGAGCAGTACTTC. Filled out from reference TRBV15 and TRBJ2-7, the complete variable domain reads DAMVIQNPRYQVTQFGKPVTLSCSQTLNHNVMYWYQQKSSQAPKLLFHYYDKDFNNEADTPDNFQSRRPNTSFCFLDIRSPGLGDTAMYLCATSPATPGPDEQYFGPGTRLTVT.